What follows is one TCR beta chain and its context. Per the study methods: Reference gene primer amplification yielded estimated nucleated cell counts. The assay was immunoSEQ multiplex PCR, and TCRdb's table has in-frame clones only and misses some. The V and J calls and clone size were taken over from that table, and D and trimming were inferred from the DNA. The table lists about 150,000 clones, around four fifths of them singletons. This specimen belongs to a study of blood T cell repertoires in COVID-19. Study overall: Nucleic acid was either cDNA or gDNA, and it came from T cells, B-cell-depleted T cells, or PBMCs.

The CDR3 extends over 17 amino acids. CDR1 is LGHDT, CDR2 YNNKEL, per germline (reference sequence). Unmatched junction bases numbered 7, after V lost 2 bases and J lost 1 base. Sequencing was carried out using peripheral blood. The sequence was obtained from a man aged 65 to 85 with acute or convalescent COVID-19. This chain joins TRBV3-1 (or the pseudogene TRBV3-2) and TRBJ2-1; 8 bases agree with TRBD2. The CDR3 sequence: CASSQRGGRWSYNEQFF. In DNA form, the CDR3 reads TGTGCCAGCAGCCAAAGGGGCGGGAGGTGGTCCTACAATGAGCAGTTCTTC.